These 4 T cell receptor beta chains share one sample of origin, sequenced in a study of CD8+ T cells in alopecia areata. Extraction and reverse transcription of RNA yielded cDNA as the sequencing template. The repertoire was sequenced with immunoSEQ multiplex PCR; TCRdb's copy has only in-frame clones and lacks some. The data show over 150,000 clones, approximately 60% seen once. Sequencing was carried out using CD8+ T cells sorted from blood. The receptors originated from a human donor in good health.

The CDR3 DNA sequence: TGCGCCAGCAGCTTGGAGGGAGCTGGTACAGATACGCAGTATTTT. Translated: CASSLEGAGTDTQYF. The V and J genes are TRBV5-1 and TRBJ2-3; weak D call: TRBD2 (5 bases). The CDR3 has 15 amino acids. In germline, CDR1 is SGHRS, CDR2 YFSETQ. V gave up 0 bases and J gave up 3 bases, with 11 bases separating them.

The CDR3 protein is CASSLDWGQSSYNSPLHF. The CDR3 nucleotides read TGTGCCAGCAGCTTGGATTGGGGGCAGAGCTCCTATAATTCACCCCTCCACTTT. The chain employs TRBV5-4 and TRBJ1-6, with D possibly being TRBD1 (6 bases). There are 18 residues in the CDR3. Trimming pared 0 bases from V and 0 bases from J, leaving 13 bases between. The germline gives CDR1 SGHNT, CDR2 YYREEE (reference sequence).

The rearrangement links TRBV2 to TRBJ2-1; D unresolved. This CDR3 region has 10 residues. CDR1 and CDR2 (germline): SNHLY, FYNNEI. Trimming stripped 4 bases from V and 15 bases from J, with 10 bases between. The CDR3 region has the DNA TGTGCCAGCAGTGTGGGGTACGGGTTCTTC. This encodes CASSVGYGFF.

DNA of the CDR3: TGTGCCAGCAGTGAAAAGGGGGCGAACCTGAACGAGCAGTACTTC. It codes for CASSEKGANLNEQYF. The chain carries TRBV6-1 and TRBJ2-7, with 7 bases that match TRBD1. CDR1 is MNHNS and CDR2 is SASEGT in the germline V gene. CDR3 length: 15 amino acids. The ends lost 2 bases at V and 5 bases at J; junction bases unmatched: 9.